This entry concerns a single TCR beta chain. As yet, its antigen is unknown. This record comes from a study of beta chain features in type 1 diabetes. Expressed TCRB transcripts got sequenced, as all isolated RNA was reverse transcribed. Generated by immunoSEQ multiplex PCR, the TCRdb table keeps only in-frame clones and is missing some. The table includes just over 450,000 clones, over 25% detected once. Via the markers CD45RO/CCR7/CD25/CD127/CD95/CD27, stem cell-like memory, regulatory, central memory and naive CD4+ cells were sorted. Germline V gene data show CDR1 as MNHNY and CDR2 as SVGAGI (reference sequence). This CDR3 has 12 residues. V was pared by 7 bases and J by 3 bases, with 0 bases of the junction left unmatched. Study-wide findings and caveats: Patients with type 1 diabetes showed fewer VDJ junction insertions and more deletions.

The sample was naive CD4+ T cells from blood. This chain connects TRBV6-6 to TRBJ2-7; 10 bases align to TRBD2. The sequence derives from a man between 18 and 35 years old in good health. CDR3 sequence reads: CASTSGSYEQYF. CDR3 DNA: TGTGCCAGCACTAGCGGGAGCTACGAGCAGTACTTC.